Below, 10 T cell receptor beta chains from the same sample are listed, as sequenced in a study of blood T cell repertoires in COVID-19. Clones were read by immunoSEQ multiplex PCR, and TCRdb kept only the in-frame ones, dropping some. The sample holds roughly 200,000 clones; around 88% are singletons and the top ten take around 4.5%. The sample comprised PBMCs or T cells enriched from blood (not recorded which). These receptors were taken from a woman aged 25 to 45 who had been exposed to COVID-19.

V is TRBV24-1 and J is TRBJ2-1; D is perhaps TRBD1 (6 bases). Trimming pared 5 bases from V and 5 bases from J, leaving 18 bases between. The CDR3 has 16 residues. The germline V gene encodes CDR1 KGHDR and CDR2 SFDVKD. The CDR3 here is CATSVMGQGTNNEQFF. The CDR3, as DNA: TGTGCCACCAGTGTAATGGGACAAGGGACCAACAATGAGCAGTTCTTC.

The chain couples TRBV3-1 (or the pseudogene TRBV3-2) to TRBJ1-4, with D perhaps matching TRBD1 (6 bases). The CDR3 runs 15 residues. Germline V lookup: CDR1 LGHDT, CDR2 YNNKEL (reference sequence). Trimming cost V 2 bases and J 6 bases, with 13 bases left between them. The CDR3 nucleotides are TGTGCCAGCAGCCAACCCTATGGGGGCGATGAAAAACTGTTTTTT. Residues: CASSQPYGGDEKLFF.

The CDR3 bases are TGTGCCAGCAGCTCCTCATGGGGAGGGACTGAAGCTTTCTTT. This codes for CASSSSWGGTEAFF. The V gene is TRBV5-5, the J gene TRBJ1-1; D call uncertain. V gave up 3 bases and J gave up 5 bases, with 14 bases separating them. This CDR3 region has 14 residues. Per the germline V gene, CDR1 is SGHKS and CDR2 is YYEKEE (reference sequence).

V and J are TRBV6-5 and TRBJ1-1; D is possibly TRBD1 (5 bases). Looked up from germline, CDR1 is MNHEY and CDR2 is SVGAGI. CDR3 length equals 14 residues. The ends were cut back, 4 bases at V and 11 bases at J, with 20 bases in the middle. DNA of the CDR3: TGTGCCAGCAGTTTCGGACACCTTGGGCATGCGGCTTTCTTT. Protein sequence: CASSFGHLGHAAFF.

This chain joins TRBV9 and TRBJ2-5; the match to TRBD2 covers 13 bases. Germline V gene data show CDR1 as SGDLS and CDR2 as YYNGEE. CDR3 size: 17 residues. V was clipped by 4 bases and J by 1 base; unmatched bases: 7. CDR3 in amino acids: CASSTGLAGASQETQYF. The CDR3 DNA follows: TGTGCCAGCAGCACCGGACTAGCGGGGGCGTCCCAAGAGACCCAGTACTTC.

CDR3 residues: CASSLFDGSEAFF. The CDR3 coding sequence is TGTGCCAGCAGCTTGTTCGACGGGAGTGAAGCTTTCTTT. The rearrangement uses TRBV5-5 and TRBJ1-1; D unclear. The CDR3 is 13 residues long. V was shortened by 1 base and J by 7 bases, with 11 bases between the two germline ends. Germline lookup yields CDR1 SGHKS and CDR2 YYEKEE (reference sequence). Full variable domain (rest looked up from reference TRBV5-5 and TRBJ1-1): DAGVTQSPTHLIKTRGQQVTLRCSPISGHKSVSWYQQVLGQGPQFIFQYYEKEERGRGNFPDRFSARQFPNYSSELNVNALLLGDSALYLCASSLFDGSEAFFGQGTRLTVV.

This chain joins TRBV30 and TRBJ2-1, with a tentative D call TRBD2 (5 bases). The ends were cut back, 2 bases at V and 5 bases at J, with 16 bases in the middle. The CDR3 sequence is 15 residues long. Germline V gene data show CDR1 as GTSNPN and CDR2 as SVGIG (reference sequence). The CDR3 loop is CAWSPEMDWNNEQFF. As DNA, the CDR3 is TGTGCCTGGAGTCCTGAAATGGACTGGAACAATGAGCAGTTCTTC.

This chain uses TRBV19 with TRBJ1-4; 8 positions agree with TRBD1. From germline, CDR1 is LNHDA and CDR2 SQIVND (reference sequence). V lost 3 bases and J lost 8; bases outside the gene matches: 5. The CDR3 runs 14 residues. The CDR3 is CASSIQGAWEKLFF. CDR3 in DNA: TGTGCCAGTAGTATTCAGGGGGCTTGGGAAAAACTGTTTTTT. Filled out from reference TRBV19 and TRBJ1-4, the complete variable domain reads DGGITQSPKYLFRKEGQNVTLSCEQNLNHDAMYWYRQDPGQGLRLIYYSQIVNDFQKGDIAEGYSVSREKKESFPLTVTSAQKNPTAFYLCASSIQGAWEKLFFGSGTQLSVL.

The chain links TRBV10-1 to TRBJ2-3; no clear D gene. CDR1 and CDR2 from the germline V gene are WNHNN and SYGVQD (reference sequence). V was clipped by 3 bases and J by 0 bases, with 7 bases between them. The CDR3 runs 14 residues. The DNA of the CDR3 is TGCGCCAGCAGTGACCCCCTTAGCACAGATACGCAGTATTTT. Residues: CASSDPLSTDTQYF.

The chain links TRBV5-1 to TRBJ1-2; 7 bases are a match to TRBD1. The ends lost 4 bases at V and 3 bases at J; junction bases unmatched: 9. Germline V gives CDR1 SGHRS, CDR2 YFSETQ. The CDR3 is made up of 15 amino acids. In DNA form, the CDR3 reads TGCGCCAGCAGCCCGGACCCACAGGGGTACTATGGCTACACCTTC. Residues: CASSPDPQGYYGYTF.